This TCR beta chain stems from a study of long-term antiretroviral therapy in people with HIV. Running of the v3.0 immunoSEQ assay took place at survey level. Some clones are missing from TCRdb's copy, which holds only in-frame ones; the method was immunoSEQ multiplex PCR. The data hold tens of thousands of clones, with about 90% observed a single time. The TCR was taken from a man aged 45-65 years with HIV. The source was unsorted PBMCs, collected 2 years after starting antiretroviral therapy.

CDR3 in amino acids: CATSRDASYEQYF. The CDR3 DNA is TGTGCCACCAGCAGAGATGCCTCCTACGAGCAGTACTTC. The chain couples TRBV15 to TRBJ2-7; no definite D call. The V gene lost 0 bases and the J gene lost 0 bases, with 3 bases spanning the gap. Germline V gene sequence: CDR1 LNHNV, CDR2 YYDKDF (reference sequence). This CDR3 comprises 13 residues.